This T cell receptor beta chain came from a study of blood T cell repertoires in COVID-19. In the authors' workflow: Amplification of reference gene primers was used by the study to estimate nucleated cell counts. Repertoires were generated with immunoSEQ multiplex PCR, while TCRdb's copy carries only in-frame clones and drops some. The D gene and trimming were derived from the DNA, and the V and J assignments and clone size from that table. In the table there are 310,000 or so clones, roughly 86% of which are singletons. Trimming removed 4 bases from V and 2 bases from J, with 15 bases in between. Germline CDR1 and CDR2: ENHRY and SYGVKD. This CDR3 is built from 15 residues.

V usage is TRBV10-3 and J usage is TRBJ2-7; D possibly corresponds to TRBD2 (6 bases). Material for sequencing was peripheral blood. This receptor was identified in a woman in her forties or fifties with acute or convalescent COVID-19. The CDR3 coding sequence is TGTGCCATCAGTGTAGGGGCGGGGTATACCTACGAGCAGTACTTC. It codes for CAISVGAGYTYEQYF.